This TCR beta chain was captured by sequencing in a study of OX40 agonist ivuxolimab in advanced cancers. As for the study in general: Eligibility admitted prior anti-PD-1, anti-PD-L1 or anti-CTLA-4 therapy; about 39% had some. Study-wide results and caveats: CD4+ and CD8+ T cells in blood underwent clonal expansion by week 6 at 0.1 to 3.0 mg/kg. The average count of expanded clones was higher among CD8+ T cells than among CD4+.

The CDR3 sequence is 15 residues long. CDR1 and CDR2 from the germline V gene are LNHDA and SQIVND (reference sequence). Trimming pared 4 bases from V and 6 bases from J, leaving 16 bases between. Profiled with immunoSEQ multiplex PCR; TCRdb holds only in-frame clones, not every one. Of under 85,000 clones listed, about 93% are singletons. A word on this clone: The antigen is undetermined.

This chain connects TRBV19 to TRBJ2-1; maybe TRBD2 (6 bases). Specimen: CD4+ or CD8+ T cells sorted from blood, collected in a trial of the OX40 agonist ivuxolimab. This sequence originates from an adult with an advanced solid tumor such as melanoma, head and neck, liver or kidney cancer. This chain's CDR3 is CASSTLSGDPNEQFF. The DNA of the CDR3 is TGTGCCAGTAGTACCCTTAGCGGAGATCCCAATGAGCAGTTCTTC.